A single sample gave rise to the 17 T cell receptor beta chains below, sequenced in a study of shared clonotypes between healthy human individuals (dated by TCRdb to 2019 to 2021). To prepare the library, the immunoSEQ multiplex PCR assay was applied. TCRdb provides this immuneACCESS table in a form limited to in-frame rearrangements. Some clones are lacking; in checked studies, under half of them reflect an unresolved V gene, and why the rest are absent is not known. Recorded for this sample are about 470,000 clones; around 79% of them occurred a single time. The top ten constitute around 14% of the sample. Sequenced material: PBMCs. These receptors were taken from a middle-aged woman in good health. Some clones in this sample may be carry-over from other donors' samples.

The chain has TRBV30 and TRBJ2-5; 8 nucleotides align to TRBD1. Gene TRBJ2-7 matches the end of the DNA better, so the J call may be wrong. The CDR3 length is 14 residues. CDR1 GTSNPN and CDR2 SVGIG come from the germline V gene (reference sequence). The DNA of the CDR3 is TGTGCCTGGAGTATGCGCGGACAGGGCTACGAGCAGTACTTC. The encoded protein is CAWSMRGQGYEQYF.

V and J are TRBV7-3 and TRBJ2-3; a weak D match, TRBD1 (6 bases). V lost 4 bases and J lost 0, with 11 bases in between. Germline CDR1 and CDR2: SGHTA and FQGTGA. This CDR3 is built from 15 residues. The CDR3, as DNA: TGTGCCAGCAGCTCAGGGGTTTTCAGCACAGATACGCAGTATTTT. Protein sequence: CASSSGVFSTDTQYF.

This chain joins TRBV12-2 and TRBJ2-7; the table's D gene call, TRBD2, was not cross checked with the DNA. TRBV12-2 is a pseudogene. The length of the CDR3 is 10 residues. The CDR3 DNA is TGTGCAAGTGTAGCCTACGAGCAGTACTTC. Translation gives CASVAYEQYF.

V gene TRBV19 combines with J gene TRBJ2-3; a possible D gene is TRBD2 (7 bases). The V and J ends lost 0 bases and 6 bases respectively, with 10 bases between them. Per the germline V gene, CDR1 is LNHDA and CDR2 is SQIVND (reference sequence). There are 14 residues in the CDR3. Written as DNA, the CDR3 is TGTGCCAGTAGTATAGATTGGGGGGGCGATACGCAGTATTTT. Protein sequence: CASSIDWGGDTQYF.

With regard to this clone: The same CDR3 is also encoded by other DNA sequences in this sample. CDR3 nucleotides: TGTGCCAGCAGCCTGGGAGGGGGCGAAGCTTTCTTT. Its protein product is CASSLGGGEAFF. The chain uses TRBV27 and TRBJ1-1, with TRBD1 matching over 7 bases. The germline V gene encodes CDR1 MNHEY and CDR2 SMNVEV (reference sequence). The V gene end was trimmed by 6 bases and the J gene end by 8 bases; junction bases not matched to a gene: 6. This CDR3 comprises 12 residues.

This clone has more than one count but fewer than ten. The sample contains more than one DNA sequence encoding this CDR3. The chain uses TRBV6-4 and TRBJ2-2; D unclear. Germline CDR1 MRHNA, CDR2 SNTAGT. The CDR3 has 12 residues. Deletions cut 5 bases from V and 0 bases from J, with 1 base between. The CDR3, as DNA: TGTGCCAGCAGTCCGAACACCGGGGAGCTGTTTTTT. Translation: CASSPNTGELFF.

The chain links TRBV30 to TRBJ2-7; 10 bases fit TRBD2. The CDR3 extends over 15 amino acids. The V and J ends lost 1 base and 6 bases, in that order; junction bases with no gene match: 9. Germline values: CDR1 GTSNPN, CDR2 SVGIG (reference sequence). This chain's CDR3 is CAWSGTSGRAGEQYF. The DNA for the CDR3 is TGTGCCTGGAGTGGGACGAGCGGGAGGGCCGGCGAGCAGTACTTC.

The rearrangement links TRBV27 to TRBJ1-2, with D maybe TRBD1 (5 bases). CDR3 size: 16 residues. Trimming took 3 bases from V and 8 from J, leaving 22 bases between them. CDR1 and CDR2 (germline): MNHEY, SMNVEV (reference sequence). CDR3 sequence: CASSFRGGIAGEGYTF. For the CDR3, the DNA is TGTGCCAGCAGTTTCCGCGGGGGGATCGCCGGTGAAGGCTACACCTTC.

V gene TRBV28 combines with J gene TRBJ1-1; possibly TRBD1 for D (5 bases). Trimming took 6 bases from V and 4 from J, leaving 18 bases between them. The germline V gene has CDR1 MDHEN and CDR2 SYDVKM. The CDR3 covers 15 residues. CDR3 protein: CASRPLDTGPTEAFF. As DNA, the CDR3 is TGTGCCAGCAGGCCCCTGGACACTGGGCCCACTGAAGCTTTCTTT.

The chain joins TRBV9 to TRBJ2-1; no clear D. Germline V gene sequence: CDR1 SGDLS, CDR2 YYNGEE. This CDR3 has 16 amino acids. The V end lost 0 bases, the J end lost 0 bases, and 10 bases lay between the germline ends. The CDR3 region has the DNA TGTGCCAGCAGCGTAGAGTGGAGAACCTCCTACAATGAGCAGTTCTTC. Translation gives CASSVEWRTSYNEQFF.

For this clone: Within the sample, other DNA sequences also encode this same CDR3. The rearrangement links TRBV6-6 to TRBJ1-4; no clear D. The CDR3 is made up of 14 amino acids. Germline CDR1 reads MNHNY; CDR2 reads SVGAGI (reference sequence). The V end lost 3 bases, the J end lost 4 bases, and 9 bases lay between the germline ends. This chain's CDR3 is CASSYGQLNEKLFF. The CDR3 region has the DNA TGTGCCAGCAGTTATGGGCAGCTTAATGAAAAACTGTTTTTT.

The chain employs TRBV19 and TRBJ2-2; 9 positions match TRBD1. Trimming cost V 5 bases and J 6 bases; bases outside gene matches: 7. Germline CDR1 is LNHDA and CDR2 is SQIVND (reference sequence). This CDR3 is built from 15 residues. For the CDR3, the DNA is TGTGCCAGTAGTGGACAGGGGAGGTTGGCCGGGGAGCTGTTTTTT. Amino acids: CASSGQGRLAGELFF.

To note about this clone: The germline gene is not matched at one end of the junction; a read error may be the cause. The genes are TRBV10-3 and TRBJ2-7; 12 bases match TRBD2. Per germline, CDR1 ENHRY and CDR2 SYGVKD. CDR3 length: 13 amino acids. CDR3 in amino acids: CAISGGTSGEQYF. CDR3 DNA: TGTGCCATTAGTGGGGGGACTAGCGGGGAGCAGTACTTC.

This clone was seen a handful of times. The V call is TRBV9, the J call TRBJ2-3, with 9 bases lining up with TRBD2. Germline CDR1 and CDR2: SGDLS and YYNGEE. With 6 bases clipped from V and 10 bases from J, the junction kept 12 bases outside the gene matches. The CDR3 loop spans 14 amino acids. Here the CDR3 reads CASTRGLALQAQYF. The DNA for the CDR3 is TGTGCCAGCACTCGGGGACTAGCCCTACAGGCGCAGTATTTT.

This clone showed up just a few times. The chain employs TRBV20-1 and TRBJ1-2; no firm D call. Germline CDR1 DFQATT, CDR2 SNEGSKA (reference sequence). V lost 5 bases to trimming and J lost 8 bases, with 9 bases between them. This CDR3 spans 10 amino acids. CDR3 protein: CSAHGEGYTF. The DNA of the CDR3 is TGCAGTGCTCACGGGGAGGGCTACACCTTC.

This clone appeared many times. The chain joins TRBV10-1 to TRBJ2-3; 9 bases map to TRBD2. The CDR3 length is 16 residues. Germline CDR1 reads WNHNN; CDR2 reads SYGVQD (reference sequence). V shed 5 bases and J 4 bases; nucleotides not matched to a gene: 10. The CDR3 loop reads CASSPWTSATADTQYF. CDR3 DNA sequence: TGCGCCAGCAGTCCCTGGACTAGCGCCACTGCAGATACGCAGTATTTT.

The V and J genes are TRBV11-2 and TRBJ2-5; D may be TRBD2 (6 bases). Trimming left V 3 bases short and J 2 bases short, with 16 bases between. Germline assignment: CDR1 SGHAT and CDR2 FQNNGV. The CDR3 spans 16 residues. DNA for the CDR3: TGTGCCAGCAGCTTTAGCGGAAGCATCTTTCAAGAGACCCAGTACTTC. This translates into CASSFSGSIFQETQYF.